The source of this T cell receptor beta chain is a study of blood T cell repertoires in COVID-19. In the study overall: Researchers got acute and convalescent COVID-19 samples from the United States, Italy and Spain.

V was pared by 4 bases and J by 0 bases, with 9 bases between. Germline lookup yields CDR1 SQVTM and CDR2 ANQGSEA. This CDR3 region has 13 residues. In the original workflow: Reference gene primer amplification gave estimated nucleated cell counts. Clones were read by immunoSEQ multiplex PCR, and TCRdb kept only the in-frame ones, dropping some. Clone size and V and J calls were adopted from that table, with D and trimming inferred from the DNA. The table shows fewer than 400,000 clones, with around nine tenths occurring only once. The source is a human donor in a cohort sampled during active COVID-19. The sample comprised peripheral blood. This chain joins TRBV29-1 and TRBJ1-1, with D unclear. CDR3 sequence reads: CSVVPDMNTEAFF. Here the CDR3 DNA reads TGCAGCGTTGTCCCAGACATGAACACTGAAGCTTTCTTT.